This T cell receptor (beta chain) was sequenced for a study of naive and memory T cell subsets. CDR1 is DFQATT, CDR2 SNEGSKA, per germline (reference sequence). The CDR3 is 15 residues long. V shed 2 bases and J shed 1 base, with 13 bases lying between them. This clonotype was recorded at least ten times. The beta constant-region primer was an equimolar mix of two oligonucleotides covering TRBC1 and TRBC2. The ligated cDNA underwent four PCR rounds using SP2 and nested alpha and beta constant-region primers. A 12-nucleotide UMI and the SP2 primer were added to the cDNA 3' end by oligonucleotide ligation. TCRdb processed the UMI-ligation and nested PCR reads anew with MiXCR; each CDR3 protein has one entry. The table has 95,000 to 150,000 distinct CDR3 sequences, around 35% seen once. Cells stained for CD3, CD4, CD8, CD45RA and CD27 were sorted into four subsets.

The specimen sequenced was central memory CD4+ T cells from blood. The J gene is TRBJ2-3, the V gene TRBV20-1; a weak D match, TRBD1 (5 bases). This TCR was recovered from a human donor in good health. Written as DNA, the CDR3 is TGCAGTGCTAGAAAAACAGGAATCGGCACAGATACGCAGTATTTT. Translated, it gives CSARKTGIGTDTQYF.